Listed below are T cell receptor beta chains from one sample, sequenced in a study of blood T cell repertoires in COVID-19. Data came from immunoSEQ multiplex PCR; TCRdb stores just in-frame clones and leaves some out. The sample lists about 360,000 clones, around 84% occurring once. Material: peripheral blood. Receptors were obtained from a human donor in a cohort sampled during active COVID-19. Both conserved end residues are part of each CDR3. A D gene is named only where the DNA matches it firmly. The size field is filled for only some rows; it gives once, few, many or a size class.

>TRBJ2-2|NA|16|TRBV4-1|NA
CASRLTGSGRTGELFF
TGCGCCAGCAGACTAACCGGGAGTGGCCGGACCGGGGAGCTGTTTTTT
>TRBJ2-7|TRBD1|15|TRBV5-4|NA
CASSSHPGQQNEQYF
TGTGCCAGCAGCTCACATCCGGGACAGCAAAACGAGCAGTACTTC
>TRBJ2-7|TRBD1|15|TRBV27|NA
CASSLGGQGVYEQYF
TGTGCCAGCAGTTTAGGGGGACAGGGTGTCTACGAGCAGTACTTC
>TRBJ2-2|TRBD2|15|TRBV19|NA
CASSPAGGHSGELFF
TGTGCCAGTAGTCCGGCGGGGGGGCATTCCGGGGAGCTGTTTTTT
>TRBJ1-2|TRBD1|13|TRBV30|NA
CAWKNTGGYGYTF
TGTGCCTGGAAGAATACAGGGGGATATGGCTACACCTTC
>TRBJ1-2|NA|16|TRBV7-8|NA
CASSLARSVVAYGYTF
TGTGCCAGCAGCTTAGCGCGATCCGTTGTAGCCTATGGCTACACCTTC
>TRBJ1-5|TRBD1|15|TRBV19|NA
CASGGDRGYAQPQHF
TGTGCCAGTGGGGGGGACAGGGGATATGCTCAGCCCCAGCATTTT
>TRBJ2-1|TRBD2|15|TRBV25-1|once
CASTAPSGRIGEQFF
TGTGCCAGCACTGCCCCTAGCGGGAGAATCGGTGAGCAGTTCTTC
>TRBJ2-1|NA|17|TRBV19|NA
CASSIGPPTPRYNEQFF
TGTGCCAGTAGTATAGGGCCTCCAACCCCTAGGTACAATGAGCAGTTCTTC
>TRBJ2-7|NA|14|TRBV27|NA
CASSLMGGGHQEYF
TGTGCCAGCAGTTTAATGGGAGGGGGGCATCAGGAGTACTTC
>TRBJ1-5|TRBD1|15|TRBV4-1|NA
CASSQDDRGTSPQHF
TGCGCCAGCAGCCAAGATGACAGGGGTACGAGCCCCCAGCATTTT
>TRBJ1-1|TRBD1|15|TRBV7-9|NA
CASSDTGAGSTEAFF
TGTGCCAGCAGCGATACAGGGGCGGGGAGCACTGAAGCTTTCTTT
>TRBJ2-6|NA|15|TRBV9|NA
CASSVTGSGANVLTF
TGTGCCAGCAGCGTGACAGGCTCTGGGGCCAACGTCCTGACTTTC
>TRBJ2-7|TRBD2|15|TRBV5-4|NA
CASSPPGTSAHEQYF
TGTGCCAGCAGCCCACCCGGGACTAGCGCGCACGAGCAGTACTTC
>TRBJ2-7|NA|16|TRBV3-1/TRBV3-2|NA
CASSQEGAGPPYEQYF
TGTGCCAGCAGCCAGGAGGGGGCGGGGCCCCCCTACGAGCAGTACTTC
>TRBJ1-1|NA|15|TRBV5-1|NA
CASSLSGSLNTEAFF
TGCGCCAGCAGCTTGTCAGGCAGTTTGAACACTGAAGCTTTCTTT
>TRBJ2-3|NA|11|TRBV2|NA
CASRYSDTQYF
TGTGCCAGCAGATACTCGGATACGCAGTATTTT
>TRBJ1-1|NA|14|TRBV30|NA
CAWVGRESRIRAFF
TGTGCCTGGGTGGGGCGGGAGTCGCGAATCCGAGCTTTCTTT
>TRBJ1-1|NA|15|TRBV7-8|few
CASSLYLHPGTEAFF
TGTGCCAGCAGCTTATATTTGCACCCGGGCACTGAAGCTTTCTTT
>TRBJ2-3|NA|12|TRBV9|NA
CASSVGRDTQYF
TGTGCCAGCAGCGTAGGCCGGGATACGCAGTATTTT
>TRBJ2-5|TRBD2|15|TRBV9|NA
CASSGSGGPQETQYF
TGTGCCAGCAGCGGAAGCGGGGGCCCCCAAGAGACCCAGTACTTC
>TRBJ1-5|NA|14|TRBV5-8|NA
CASSLGHLNQPQHF
TGTGCCAGCAGCCTGGGACACTTAAATCAGCCCCAGCATTTT
>TRBJ2-1|NA|15|TRBV11-3|NA
CASSLDGANYNEQFF
TGTGCCAGCAGCTTAGATGGGGCTAACTACAATGAGCAGTTCTTC
>TRBJ2-7|NA|15|TRBV15|NA
CATSRENDLVAEQYF
TGTGCCACCAGCAGAGAAAATGATCTAGTCGCGGAGCAGTACTTC
>TRBJ2-5|NA|14|TRBV18|NA
CASSPGARRETQYF
TGTGCCAGCTCACCAGGCGCGCGGCGGGAGACCCAGTACTTC
>TRBJ1-6|NA|14|TRBV30|NA
CACSRGGQNSPLHF
TGTGCCTGCTCCCGGGGGGGGCAGAATTCACCCCTCCACTTT
>TRBJ2-7|TRBD2|16|TRBV13|few
CASSSTGLAGRYEQYF
TGTGCCAGCAGCTCAACTGGACTAGCGGGGAGATACGAGCAGTACTTC
>TRBJ1-2|NA|16|TRBV2|NA
CASSEGQNTGNYGYTF
TGTGCCAGCAGTGAAGGCCAGAATACAGGGAACTATGGCTACACCTTC
>TRBJ1-3|TRBD1|14|TRBV18|NA
CASSIRTGGNTIYF
TGTGCCAGCTCAATCCGGACAGGGGGAAACACCATATATTTT
>TRBJ2-5|TRBD2|13|TRBV11-3|NA
CASSLGAGGTQYF
TGTGCCAGCAGCTTGGGGGCGGGAGGGACCCAGTACTTC
>TRBJ2-1|TRBD1|14|TRBV5-4|many
CASSLVGGLDEQFF
TGTGCCAGCAGCTTGGTAGGGGGCCTCGATGAGCAGTTCTTC
>TRBJ1-3|TRBD1|18|TRBV19|NA
CASSNRPGGVSSGNTIYF
TGTGCCAGTAGTAATCGTCCAGGGGGCGTCAGCTCTGGAAACACCATATATTTT
>TRBJ2-1|TRBD2|20|TRBV5-1|NA
CASSLVVDLSSGRQHGEQFF
TGCGCCAGCAGCTTGGTGGTAGACCTTTCTAGCGGGAGGCAGCACGGGGAGCAGTTCTTC
>TRBJ2-7|TRBD1|15|TRBV19|NA
CASSQQGQNSYEQYF
TGTGCCAGTAGTCAACAGGGACAGAACTCCTACGAGCAGTACTTC
>TRBJ2-1|TRBD1|14|TRBV18|once
CASSTGQFNNEQFF
TGTGCCAGCTCGACGGGACAGTTTAACAATGAGCAGTTCTTC
>TRBJ2-7|NA|13|TRBV5-4|NA
CASSLGREYEQYF
TGTGCCTCAAGCTTAGGTAGGGAGTACGAGCAGTACTTC
>TRBJ1-1|NA|14|TRBV21-1|NA
CASSKEYRDTEAFF
TGTGCCAGCAGCAAAGAGTACAGGGACACTGAAGCTTTCTTT
>TRBJ1-2|NA|14|TRBV19|NA
CASSMGTGNYGYTF
TGTGCCAGTAGTATGGGAACAGGAAACTATGGCTACACCTTC
>TRBJ2-3|TRBD1|15|TRBV9|NA
CASSALTGAGDTQYF
TGTGCCAGCAGCGCCTTGACAGGGGCAGGAGATACGCAGTATTTT
>TRBJ1-2|NA|16|TRBV18|NA
CASSARMNSDNYGYTF
TGTGCCAGCTCAGCGCGGATGAACTCGGATAACTATGGCTACACCTTC
>TRBJ1-1|TRBD1|16|TRBV7-9|NA
CASSLGRDRVVTEAFF
TGTGCCAGCAGCTTAGGCCGGGACAGGGTTGTCACTGAAGCTTTCTTT
>TRBJ1-1|NA|13|TRBV7-9|NA
CASSRAMNTEAFF
TGTGCCAGCAGCAGGGCTATGAACACTGAAGCTTTCTTT